This record covers a single TCR beta chain. The target antigen is unknown. There are 11 residues in the CDR3. The germline V and J ends were trimmed by 5 bases and 8 bases, with 9 bases remaining between them. The V gene's germline CDR1 is MNHEY and CDR2 SVGEGT. Alongside a J-beta primer mix, a sample-barcoded 5' primer served in a second PCR lasting roughly 7 to 12 cycles. TCRdb analysed the 5' RACE reads with MiXCR anew, one entry per CDR3 protein. The repertoire holds about 680,000 distinct CDR3 sequences, with 45% to 50% as singletons. Ranging in age from about 6 to 90, the donors were healthy Caucasian individuals from Russia. Isolation yielded PBMCs, at least 7 million per sample, in every case. With each sample, at least 5 micrograms of total RNA were extracted. The data stem from a study of blood T cells in healthy people across ages. Study-level results: Relative to aged donors, long-lived donors carried more naive CD4+ cells and displayed higher diversity.

This TCR was recovered from a woman aged 60-75 years in good health. The specimen sequenced was blood. The chain joins TRBV6-2 or TRBV6-3 to TRBJ1-1, with a tentative D call TRBD1 (5 bases). CDR3 in DNA: TGTGCCAGCAGTCAGGGTTTGGAAGCTTTCTTT. Amino acids: CASSQGLEAFF.